A single sample gave rise to the 26 T cell receptor beta chains below, sequenced in a study of T cell responses to AZD1222 COVID-19 vaccine. The table came from immunoSEQ multiplex PCR; TCRdb's copy has only in-frame clones and leaves some out. The repertoire holds 100,000 to 150,000 clones, with roughly nine tenths as singletons. Sequencing was performed on peripheral blood, taken on day 0 of AZD1222 vaccination. The receptors stem from an adult in good health.

CDR3 region: CASETPHTGELFF. DNA of the CDR3: TGCGCCAGCGAGACACCTCACACCGGGGAGCTGTTTTTT. The chain joins TRBV4-1 to TRBJ2-2; no definite D call. The V and J ends lost 8 bases and 3 bases respectively, with 10 bases between them. The CDR3 has 13 residues. Germline V gene sequence: CDR1 MGHRA, CDR2 YSYEKL.

The chain links TRBV7-2 to TRBJ1-1, with no clear D. The V end lost 4 bases, the J end lost 4 bases, and 10 bases lay between the germline ends. CDR1 and CDR2 from the germline V gene are SGHTA and FQGNSA. This CDR3 is built from 13 residues. CDR3 sequence: CASSYTISTEAFF. The DNA of the CDR3 is TGTGCCAGCAGCTACACTATATCCACTGAAGCTTTCTTT.

CDR3: CATSLAGGLNTEAFF. Written as DNA, the CDR3 is TGTGCCACCTCATTGGCAGGGGGATTGAACACTGAAGCTTTCTTT. J is TRBJ1-1 and V is TRBV6-5; TRBD1 aligns across 7 bases. The CDR3 has 15 residues. The germline V gene has CDR1 MNHEY and CDR2 SVGAGI. The V and J ends lost 10 bases and 0 bases, in that order; junction bases with no gene match: 11.

In nucleotides, the CDR3 is TGTGCCAGCAGTTACGAAACAGGGGGACCTTCCTACGAGCAGTACTTC. Its translation is CASSYETGGPSYEQYF. The chain is built from TRBV6-2 or TRBV6-3 and TRBJ2-7; 8 nucleotides agree with TRBD1. Germline V gene sequence: CDR1 MNHEY, CDR2 SVGEGT. The V segment lost 2 bases and the J segment 1 base; nucleotides outside the gene matches: 7. The CDR3 runs 16 residues.

This clone was picked up one time. The rearrangement joins TRBV18 to TRBJ1-1, with D possibly being TRBD1 (5 bases). The CDR3 sequence is 21 residues long. V was trimmed by 3 bases and J by 1 base, leaving 30 bases between them. CDR1 and CDR2 from the germline V gene are KGHSH and LQKENI. The CDR3 spells CASSPRTILQDRGPANTEAFF. The CDR3 nucleotides read TGTGCCAGCTCACCCCGGACAATTCTTCAAGACCGAGGCCCTGCGAACACTGAAGCTTTCTTT.

The rearrangement joins TRBV6-5 to TRBJ2-7; TRBD1 aligns across 10 bases. V trimming: 5 bases; J trimming: 4 bases; junction bases outside the gene matches: 8. Germline V gene data show CDR1 as MNHEY and CDR2 as SVGAGI. The CDR3 is 15 residues long. CDR3: CASSTPTGGEYEQYF. In nucleotides, the CDR3 is TGTGCCAGCAGTACCCCGACAGGGGGCGAGTACGAGCAGTACTTC.

The chain employs TRBV10-1 and TRBJ2-1; the D gene is possibly TRBD2 (5 bases). This CDR3 is built from 14 residues. Germline V gives CDR1 WNHNN, CDR2 SYGVQD (reference sequence). V dropped 3 bases and J dropped 6 bases, with 12 bases sitting between them. The CDR3 DNA reads TGCGCCAGCAGTGAATTTAGAGGGAGCAATGAGCAGTTCTTC. Residues: CASSEFRGSNEQFF.

The chain employs TRBV6-2 or TRBV6-3 and TRBJ2-7, with 11 bases lining up with TRBD2. CDR1 is MNHEY and CDR2 is SVGEGT in the germline V gene. J gave up 3 bases and V 2 bases, and 9 bases lay outside the gene matches. The CDR3 sequence is 17 residues long. This CDR3 is CASSYPLTSGGNYEQYF. Written as DNA, the CDR3 is TGTGCCAGCAGTTACCCCCTAACTAGCGGGGGAAACTACGAGCAGTACTTC.

The count of this clone is one. This sequence joins TRBV9 and TRBJ2-7; 9 bases map to TRBD2. This CDR3 is built from 15 residues. In germline, CDR1 is SGDLS, CDR2 YYNGEE. The ends lost 0 bases at V and 5 bases at J; junction bases unmatched: 6. In DNA, the CDR3 is TGTGCCAGCAGCGTAGGTGTTAGCGGGAGCCACGAGCAGTACTTC. Residues: CASSVGVSGSHEQYF.

This chain joins TRBV6-6 and TRBJ2-1; D ambiguous. Trimming pared 6 bases from V and 0 bases from J, leaving 12 bases between. The CDR3 has 15 amino acids. Germline V gene sequence: CDR1 MNHNY, CDR2 SVGAGI (reference sequence). The CDR3 region has the DNA TGTGCCAGCAGCTTTGACTCTGGCTCCTACAATGAGCAGTTCTTC. The encoded protein is CASSFDSGSYNEQFF.

The chain carries TRBV2 and TRBJ2-3; either TRBD1 or TRBD2 may supply D (5 bases each). Trimming left V 4 bases short and J 2 bases short, with 13 bases between. CDR1 is SNHLY and CDR2 is FYNNEI in the germline V gene. The CDR3 covers 15 residues. This CDR3 is CASSVSGTHTDTQYF. In nucleotides, the CDR3 is TGTGCCAGCAGTGTCTCAGGGACCCACACAGATACGCAGTATTTT.

The chain recombines TRBV19 with TRBJ1-1, with a weak D call TRBD1 (6 bases). The CDR3 runs to 13 residues. The V end lost 6 bases, the J end lost 5 bases, and 13 bases lay between the germline ends. Per germline, CDR1 LNHDA and CDR2 SQIVND (reference sequence). The CDR3 loop reads CASSPQGRTEAFF. CDR3 DNA: TGTGCCAGTAGCCCGCAGGGGAGAACTGAAGCTTTCTTT.

The chain joins TRBV9 to TRBJ2-1; perhaps TRBD1 as D (5 bases). CDR1 and CDR2 (germline): SGDLS, YYNGEE. The CDR3 totals 13 residues. V lost 1 base and J 8 bases, leaving 10 bases between the germline ends. CDR3 region: CASSVQGRHEQFF. The CDR3 nucleotides are TGTGCCAGCAGCGTACAGGGTCGGCATGAGCAGTTCTTC.

This rearrangement joins TRBV15 to TRBJ1-2, with TRBD1 identical over 7 bases. The germline V gene has CDR1 LNHNV and CDR2 YYDKDF (reference sequence). V shed 1 base and J 5 bases; nucleotides not matched to a gene: 4. This CDR3 spans 14 amino acids. The CDR3 spells CATSRGPGGYGYTF. CDR3 nucleotide sequence: TGTGCCACCAGCAGAGGCCCAGGGGGTTATGGCTACACCTTC.

The V call is TRBV2, the J call TRBJ2-7; D gene unclear. V was trimmed by 4 bases and J by 5 bases, leaving 9 bases between them. Looked up from germline, CDR1 is SNHLY and CDR2 is FYNNEI. CDR3 length: 12 residues. CDR3 sequence reads: CASSGLVNEQYF. The CDR3 bases are TGTGCCAGCAGTGGACTGGTCAACGAGCAGTACTTC.

The chain recombines TRBV27 with TRBJ1-1, with a possible D match to TRBD1 (5 bases). V gave up 2 bases and J gave up 6 bases, with 13 bases separating them. Germline assignment: CDR1 MNHEY and CDR2 SMNVEV (reference sequence). CDR3 length: 14 amino acids. The CDR3 loop reads CASSLITSGPEAFF. CDR3 nucleotide sequence: TGTGCCAGCAGTTTAATTACGTCAGGGCCTGAAGCTTTCTTT.

The chain combines TRBV9 with TRBJ2-2; 9 bases line up with TRBD1. The CDR3 length is 17 residues. The V segment lost 0 bases and the J segment 0 bases; nucleotides outside the gene matches: 3. The germline V gene encodes CDR1 SGDLS and CDR2 YYNGEE. The DNA of the CDR3 is TGTGCCAGCAGCGTAGCCGGGACAGGGCCGAACACCGGGGAGCTGTTTTTT. This encodes CASSVAGTGPNTGELFF. Based on the CDR3 plus reference TRBV9 and TRBJ2-2, the full variable domain is DSGVTQTPKHLITATGQRVTLRCSPRSGDLSVYWYQQSLDQGLQFLIQYYNGEERAKGNILERFSAQQFPDLHSELNLSSLELGDSALYFCASSVAGTGPNTGELFFGEGSRLTVL.

This clone came up once. The rearrangement uses TRBV9 and TRBJ2-7; a weak D match, TRBD2 (7 bases). V was pared by 0 bases and J by 0 bases, with 10 bases between. From germline, CDR1 is SGDLS and CDR2 YYNGEE. The CDR3 extends over 15 amino acids. CDR3 region: CASSVARGASYEQYF. In DNA form, the CDR3 reads TGTGCCAGCAGCGTAGCTCGGGGGGCCTCCTACGAGCAGTACTTC. Supplemented by reference TRBV9 and TRBJ2-7, the full variable domain reads DSGVTQTPKHLITATGQRVTLRCSPRSGDLSVYWYQQSLDQGLQFLIQYYNGEERAKGNILERFSAQQFPDLHSELNLSSLELGDSALYFCASSVARGASYEQYFGPGTRLTVT.

This sequence joins TRBV10-3 and TRBJ1-2, with 10 bases that match TRBD1. This CDR3 region has 16 residues. Germline loops: CDR1 ENHRY, CDR2 SYGVKD. The J segment lost 8 bases and the V segment lost 3 bases, leaving 12 bases of the junction unmatched. CDR3 DNA sequence: TGTGCCATCAGTGAACCGGGACAGGGGTTCAGGGGGGGCTACACCTTC. Amino acids: CAISEPGQGFRGGYTF.

The chain uses TRBV6-5 and TRBJ2-7; D may be TRBD2 (6 bases). Trimming stripped 6 bases from V and 2 bases from J, with 17 bases between. The length of the CDR3 is 15 residues. CDR1 is MNHEY and CDR2 is SVGAGI in the germline V gene. The CDR3 region is CASRGPVGGTYEQYF. The DNA of the CDR3 is TGTGCCAGCAGGGGGCCCGTCGGGGGTACCTACGAGCAGTACTTC.

This chain connects TRBV19 to TRBJ1-2; D might be TRBD1 (5 bases). The CDR3 contains 19 residues. The germline V gene encodes CDR1 LNHDA and CDR2 SQIVND (reference sequence). V dropped 5 bases and J dropped 0 bases, with 25 bases sitting between them. The CDR3 DNA follows: TGTGCCAGTAGTGATTATGATCCGGCCCGGGGACTTGCTAACTATGGCTACACCTTC. Translation gives CASSDYDPARGLANYGYTF.

J is TRBJ1-3 and V is TRBV5-1, with TRBD1 matching over 7 bases. The CDR3 spans 14 residues. V shed 0 bases and J 5 bases; nucleotides not matched to a gene: 2. Germline V CDR1 and CDR2: SGHRS, YFSETQ. The CDR3 DNA is TGCGCCAGCAGCTTGGACAGGGGAAGAAACACCATATATTTT. It codes for CASSLDRGRNTIYF.

This clone has more than one count but fewer than ten. The CDR3 loop is CAWSRRGRSNQPQHF. In DNA form, the CDR3 reads TGTGCCTGGAGCCGGAGAGGACGGAGCAATCAGCCCCAGCATTTT. The chain carries TRBV30 and TRBJ1-5; D unclear. CDR1 is GTSNPN, CDR2 SVGIG, per germline (reference sequence). The length of the CDR3 is 15 residues. Deletions cut 3 bases from V and 1 base from J, with 13 bases between.

The CDR3 sequence: CATSRGGRGTDTQYF. In nucleotides, the CDR3 is TGTGCCACCAGCAGAGGGGGCAGGGGCACAGATACGCAGTATTTT. This chain links TRBV15 with TRBJ2-3; TRBD1 is a possible D gene (5 bases). The ends were cut back, 1 base at V and 1 base at J, with 9 bases in the middle. CDR1 is LNHNV, CDR2 YYDKDF, per germline (reference sequence). The CDR3 has 15 amino acids. Full variable domain (remainder filled in from reference TRBV15 and TRBJ2-3): DAMVIQNPRYQVTQFGKPVTLSCSQTLNHNVMYWYQQKSSQAPKLLFHYYDKDFNNEADTPDNFQSRRPNTSFCFLDIRSPGLGDTAMYLCATSRGGRGTDTQYFGPGTRLTVL.

This chain joins TRBV2 and TRBJ2-2; 7 nucleotides match TRBD1. The CDR3 is made up of 15 amino acids. Germline V gives CDR1 SNHLY, CDR2 FYNNEI. With V trimmed by 5 bases and J by 0 bases, 3 bases remained unmatched. CDR3 in DNA: TGTGCCAGCAGTCTTGGACAGGCGAACACCGGGGAGCTGTTTTTT. Its protein product is CASSLGQANTGELFF.

A remark on this clone: An end of the junction does not agree with germline; a read error may underlie this. The chain's CDR3 is CASSPPSAGLYDYTF. The CDR3 coding sequence is TGTGCCAGCTCACCACCGAGTGCAGGACTTTATGACTACACCTTC. This rearrangement joins TRBV18 to TRBJ1-2; D unresolved. Germline V lookup: CDR1 KGHSH, CDR2 LQKENI. This CDR3 region has 15 residues.